The 23 T cell receptor beta chains given below trace back to one sample, sequenced in a study of control samples from healthy donors and cancer patients. Sequenced by immunoSEQ multiplex PCR; TCRdb stores in-frame clones only, minus some. Of some 100,000 clones listed, around 80% are singletons. Sequencing was done on a sample of blood. These TCRs come from a woman aged 25 to 39 in good health.

The rearrangement joins TRBV19 to TRBJ1-5, with TRBD1 matching 7 bases. In germline, CDR1 is LNHDA, CDR2 SQIVND (reference sequence). After removal of 4 bases from V and 7 bases from J, the junction contained 4 bases not matched to a gene. The CDR3 contains 13 residues. In DNA, the CDR3 is TGTGCCAGTAGTACACAGACAGGGCAGCCCCAGCATTTT. Amino acids: CASSTQTGQPQHF.

The V call is TRBV7-2, the J call TRBJ2-3; D is unresolved. Germline V gene data show CDR1 as SGHTA and CDR2 as FQGNSA. The V and J ends lost 8 bases and 0 bases respectively, with 6 bases between them. This CDR3 has 12 residues. Here the CDR3 reads CASSASTDTQYF. DNA of the CDR3: TGTGCCAGCTCGGCTAGCACAGATACGCAGTATTTT.

This clone was observed a few times. This chain connects TRBV2 to TRBJ2-2; 8 bases match TRBD1. Germline loops: CDR1 SNHLY, CDR2 FYNNEI. CDR3 length: 13 residues. V gave up 8 bases and J gave up 3 bases; unmatched junction bases: 2. DNA for the CDR3: TGTGCCAGCTTGGACAGGGACACCGGGGAGCTGTTTTTT. This codes for CASLDRDTGELFF.

There are a few counts of this clone. This chain uses TRBV12-3 or TRBV12-4 with TRBJ1-1; D remains unclear. Trimming removed 1 base from V and 11 bases from J, with 11 bases in between. The CDR3 consists of 12 residues. The CDR3 region is CASSLGPGSAFF. The CDR3 DNA follows: TGTGCCAGCAGTTTAGGCCCGGGCTCTGCTTTCTTT.

The J gene is TRBJ1-5, the V gene TRBV10-2; D unresolved. The CDR3 runs to 13 residues. Trimming took 8 bases from V and 3 from J, leaving 11 bases between them. In germline, CDR1 is WSHSY, CDR2 SAAADI. The CDR3 sequence is CASVGRFNQPQHF. In DNA form, the CDR3 reads TGCGCCAGCGTTGGACGGTTCAATCAGCCCCAGCATTTT.

V usage is TRBV6-5 and J usage is TRBJ1-1; D gene ambiguous. Trimming shortened V by 6 bases and J by 10 bases, and 12 bases separated the two germline ends. CDR3 length equals 11 residues. The germline V gene has CDR1 MNHEY and CDR2 SVGAGI. CDR3 nucleotides: TGTGCCAGCAGATCACTCGGTAGAGCTTTCTTT. Amino acids: CASRSLGRAFF.

Here the CDR3 DNA reads TGTGCCAGCAGCTTCAGGGTAGGCGGGGAGCTGTTTTTT. Translation: CASSFRVGGELFF. The chain employs TRBV12-3 or TRBV12-4 and TRBJ2-2; the D gene is possibly TRBD1 (5 bases). Trimming removed 6 bases from V and 7 bases from J, with 12 bases in between. The CDR3 totals 13 residues.

This chain joins TRBV6-6 and TRBJ2-5, with a weak D call TRBD1 (6 bases). V dropped 6 bases and J dropped 0 bases, with 17 bases sitting between them. The germline V gene has CDR1 MNHNY and CDR2 SVGAGI (reference sequence). The CDR3 runs to 16 residues. This chain's CDR3 is CASSWGQAAYQETQYF. Written as DNA, the CDR3 is TGTGCCAGCAGCTGGGGGCAGGCCGCGTACCAAGAGACCCAGTACTTC.

This chain joins TRBV7-2 and TRBJ1-1; 10 nucleotides align to TRBD1. The germline CDR1 and CDR2 sequences are SGHTA and FQGNSA. The CDR3 is made up of 16 amino acids. With V trimmed by 2 bases and J by 9 bases, 12 bases remained unmatched. This chain's CDR3 is CASSLTGTGAFQKAFF. The CDR3 DNA follows: TGTGCCAGCAGCTTAACCGGGACAGGGGCCTTCCAAAAAGCTTTCTTT.

The gene calls are TRBV6-2 or TRBV6-3 and TRBJ2-6; D uncertain. The CDR3 contains 15 residues. The V end lost 5 bases, the J end lost 2 bases, and 10 bases lay between the germline ends. CDR1 is MNHEY, CDR2 SVGEGT, per germline. The CDR3 DNA reads TGTGCCAGCAGTCCCTACACAGCTGGGGCCAACGTCCTGACTTTC. Translating gives CASSPYTAGANVLTF.

This clone was observed a single time. The chain combines TRBV5-6 with TRBJ2-5; D is tentatively TRBD1 or TRBD2 (6 bases each). V dropped 3 bases and J dropped 5 bases, with 17 bases sitting between them. The CDR3 covers 15 residues. CDR1 is SGHDT and CDR2 is YYEEEE in the germline V gene. CDR3 DNA sequence: TGTGCCAGCAGCTGGGGGGCGGAGCCCTCGGAGACCCAGTACTTC. Encoded protein: CASSWGAEPSETQYF. Full variable domain (outside the CDR3, taken from reference TRBV5-6 and TRBJ2-5): DAGVTQSPTHLIKTRGQQVTLRCSPKSGHDTVSWYQQALGQGPQFIFQYYEEEERQRGNFPDRFSGHQFPNYSSELNVNALLLGDSALYLCASSWGAEPSETQYFGPGTRLLVL.

The genes are TRBV6-5 and TRBJ2-3; 7 nucleotides line up with TRBD2. V shed 7 bases and J 3 bases; nucleotides not matched to a gene: 4. The germline gives CDR1 MNHEY, CDR2 SVGAGI. The length of the CDR3 is 13 residues. The CDR3, as DNA: TGTGCCAGCAAACCGGGGGGTACAGATACGCAGTATTTT. Amino acids: CASKPGGTDTQYF.

The chain recombines TRBV2 with TRBJ1-6; D is uncertain. Germline lookup yields CDR1 SNHLY and CDR2 FYNNEI. The V end lost 3 bases, the J end lost 5 bases, and 8 bases lay between the germline ends. This CDR3 comprises 14 residues. The CDR3, as DNA: TGTGCCAGCAGTGAGTGGCAGGATAATTCACCCCTCCACTTT. This codes for CASSEWQDNSPLHF. Complete variable domain (other parts from reference TRBV2 and TRBJ1-6): EPEVTQTPSHQVTQMGQEVILRCVPISNHLYFYWYRQILGQKVEFLVSFYNNEISEKSEIFDDQFSVERPDGSNFTLKIRSTKLEDSAMYFCASSEWQDNSPLHFGNGTRLTVT.

The rearrangement uses TRBV3-1 (or the pseudogene TRBV3-2) and TRBJ1-2; no clear D gene. The germline V gene encodes CDR1 LGHDT and CDR2 YNNKEL (reference sequence). The CDR3 runs to 14 residues. Trimming stripped 0 bases from V and 8 bases from J, with 13 bases between. The CDR3 bases are TGTGCCAGCAGCCAAGAAAGAGACCGGGGAGGCTACACCTTC. It specifies CASSQERDRGGYTF.

This chain joins TRBV15 and TRBJ1-1; D not certain. V dropped 0 bases and J dropped 3 bases, with 8 bases sitting between them. Germline V gives CDR1 LNHNV, CDR2 YYDKDF (reference sequence). The CDR3 runs to 14 residues. The CDR3 DNA is TGTGCCACCAGCAGAGATCAACAGTACACTGAAGCTTTCTTT. It translates to CATSRDQQYTEAFF.

This sequence joins TRBV3-1 (or the pseudogene TRBV3-2) and TRBJ2-3; D may correspond to TRBD1 or TRBD2 (6 bases each). V gave up 3 bases and J gave up 3 bases, with 10 bases separating them. The length of the CDR3 is 14 residues. CDR1 is LGHDT and CDR2 is YNNKEL in the germline V gene (reference sequence). CDR3 region: CASSQGGVTDTQYF. In DNA, the CDR3 is TGTGCCAGCAGCCAGGGGGGCGTAACAGATACGCAGTATTTT.

This clone was observed a single time. The J gene is TRBJ1-6, the V gene TRBV29-1, with D unclear. CDR3 length equals 13 residues. V was cut by 3 bases and J by 5 bases, with 8 bases left in between. CDR1 and CDR2 from the germline V gene are SQVTM and ANQGSEA. The CDR3 region has the DNA TGCAGCGTTGATGGCGGAAATAATTCACCCCTCCACTTT. Its protein product is CSVDGGNNSPLHF.

The V and J genes are TRBV5-1 and TRBJ2-1, with 16 bases aligning to TRBD2. In germline, CDR1 is SGHRS, CDR2 YFSETQ. This CDR3 is 18 amino acids long. V dropped 4 bases and J dropped 0; count of bases not matched to a gene: 4. The CDR3 nucleotides are TGCGCCAGCAGCACGGGACTAGCGGGGGGGAGCTCCTACAATGAGCAGTTCTTC. Encoded protein: CASSTGLAGGSSYNEQFF.

This clone was counted only a few times. The chain links TRBV30 to TRBJ2-5, with D possibly TRBD2 on 6 matching bases. CDR3 length: 14 amino acids. CDR1 and CDR2 from the germline V gene are GTSNPN and SVGIG (reference sequence). With 5 bases removed from V and 1 base from J, the gap between germline ends came to 14 bases. CDR3 protein: CAWDYFGGQETQYF. DNA of the CDR3: TGTGCCTGGGACTACTTCGGGGGCCAAGAGACCCAGTACTTC.

The chain has TRBV5-8 and TRBJ1-6; tentative D call: TRBD1 (6 bases). Germline values: CDR1 SGHTS, CDR2 YDEGEE. Trimming removed 7 bases at V and 3 bases at J, with 17 bases between. The CDR3 extends over 16 amino acids. The CDR3 spells CASRSGQGSYNSPLHF. The CDR3 nucleotides read TGTGCCAGCCGCTCGGGGCAGGGGAGCTATAATTCACCCCTCCACTTT.

The V gene is TRBV29-1, the J gene TRBJ1-2; TRBD1 is a possible D gene (5 bases). This CDR3 is 15 amino acids long. Germline CDR1 is SQVTM and CDR2 is ANQGSEA. V dropped 6 bases and J dropped 6 bases, with 23 bases sitting between them. In nucleotides, the CDR3 is TGCAGCGTCCTCGATAGAGGGTTCCGGGGGGATGGCTACACCTTC. As protein: CSVLDRGFRGDGYTF.

In this sample, this clone turned up once. The chain joins TRBV27 to TRBJ2-7, with 7 bases fitting TRBD2. Trimming took 5 bases from V and 3 from J; bases not matched to a gene: 7. The CDR3 is 14 residues long. CDR1 and CDR2 from the germline V gene are MNHEY and SMNVEV (reference sequence). CDR3 in amino acids: CASSPRGEVYEQYF. The CDR3 DNA follows: TGTGCCAGCAGTCCTCGGGGGGAGGTCTACGAGCAGTACTTC.

The chain uses TRBV5-1 and TRBJ1-2; tentatively, D is TRBD1 (6 bases). V dropped 4 bases and J dropped 8 bases, with 15 bases sitting between them. Looked up from germline, CDR1 is SGHRS and CDR2 is YFSETQ. The CDR3 has 13 amino acids. The CDR3 here is CASSVGRGKGYTF. The CDR3 DNA is TGCGCCAGCAGCGTGGGTAGGGGGAAGGGCTACACCTTC.